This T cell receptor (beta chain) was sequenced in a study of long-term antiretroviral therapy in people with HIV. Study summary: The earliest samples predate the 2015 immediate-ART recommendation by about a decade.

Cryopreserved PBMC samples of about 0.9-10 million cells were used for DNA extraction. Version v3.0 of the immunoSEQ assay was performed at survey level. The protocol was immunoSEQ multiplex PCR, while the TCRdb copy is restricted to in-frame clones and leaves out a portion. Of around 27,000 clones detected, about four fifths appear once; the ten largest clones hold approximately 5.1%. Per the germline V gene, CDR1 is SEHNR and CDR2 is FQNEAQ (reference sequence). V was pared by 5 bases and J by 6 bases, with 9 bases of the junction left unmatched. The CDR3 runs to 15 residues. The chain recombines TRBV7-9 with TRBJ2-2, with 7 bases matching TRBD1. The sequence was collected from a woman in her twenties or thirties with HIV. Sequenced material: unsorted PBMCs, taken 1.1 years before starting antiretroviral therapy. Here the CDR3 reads CASSQRDSTPGELFF. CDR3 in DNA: TGTGCCAGCAGCCAGAGGGACAGCACCCCCGGGGAGCTGTTTTTT.